The 10 T cell receptor beta chains reported below all come from one sample, sequenced in a study of blood T cell repertoires in COVID-19. The table came from immunoSEQ multiplex PCR; TCRdb's copy has only in-frame clones and leaves some out. This sample yields more than 130,000 clones, of which 84% are seen a single time; over 7.5% belongs to the top ten. Sequencing was done on a sample of peripheral blood. The receptors shown here come from a woman of 80 years or more in a cohort sampled during active or convalescent COVID-19.

The sample holds one count of this clone. The chain links TRBV30 to TRBJ2-3; 7 bases map to TRBD2. The CDR3 is made up of 16 amino acids. The V gene end was trimmed by 8 bases and the J gene end by 3 bases; junction bases not matched to a gene: 17. CDR1 GTSNPN and CDR2 SVGIG come from the germline V gene (reference sequence). The CDR3 sequence: CARPQDWTRGTDTQYF. In DNA form, the CDR3 reads TGTGCCCGCCCCCAGGACTGGACTAGGGGTACAGATACGCAGTATTTT.

This rearrangement joins TRBV7-9 to TRBJ1-1, with D tentatively TRBD1 (6 bases). Germline CDR1 and CDR2: SEHNR and FQNEAQ (reference sequence). This CDR3 region has 18 residues. Trimming took 4 bases from V and 0 from J, leaving 21 bases between them. CDR3 sequence reads: CASSSESFRGGVNTEAFF. The CDR3 region has the DNA TGTGCCAGCAGCTCGGAAAGTTTCAGGGGAGGGGTGAACACTGAAGCTTTCTTT.

This sequence joins TRBV5-1 and TRBJ1-4; 7 bases fit TRBD1. Trimming took 5 bases from V and 3 from J; bases not matched to a gene: 7. CDR3 length: 15 amino acids. Germline lookup yields CDR1 SGHRS and CDR2 YFSETQ. Here the CDR3 reads CASSTGDPSNEKLFF. Written as DNA, the CDR3 is TGCGCCAGCAGTACAGGGGATCCGTCTAATGAAAAACTGTTTTTT.

This chain links TRBV18 with TRBJ2-1; D remains ambiguous. This CDR3 region has 12 residues. Germline CDR1 is KGHSH and CDR2 is LQKENI. Trimming pared 3 bases from V and 9 bases from J, leaving 9 bases between. The CDR3 here is CASSPMALEQFF. As DNA, the CDR3 is TGTGCCAGCTCACCCATGGCCCTTGAGCAGTTCTTC. Full variable domain (rest looked up from reference TRBV18 and TRBJ2-1): NAGVMQNPRHLVRRRGQEARLRCSPMKGHSHVYWYRQLPEEGLKFMVYLQKENIIDESGMPKERFSAEFPKEGPSILRIQQVVRGDSAAYFCASSPMALEQFFGPGTRLTVL.

The chain has TRBV18 and TRBJ1-1; 8 positions match TRBD1. This CDR3 is 15 amino acids long. The trim removed 3 bases at V and 6 bases at J, leaving 9 bases unmatched. Germline CDR1 KGHSH, CDR2 LQKENI. For the CDR3, the DNA is TGTGCCAGCTCACCGCCGGCAGGGGGCAGGGCTGAAGCTTTCTTT. This sequence encodes CASSPPAGGRAEAFF.

The rearrangement uses TRBV19 and TRBJ2-5; D is ambiguous. CDR1 and CDR2 from the germline V gene are LNHDA and SQIVND (reference sequence). CDR3 length: 13 residues. Trimming removed 1 base from V and 3 bases from J, with 6 bases in between. The CDR3, as DNA: TGTGCCAGTAGTATAGGAGAAGAAGAGACCCAGTACTTC. Translated: CASSIGEEETQYF.

The chain couples TRBV30 to TRBJ1-6, with D perhaps matching TRBD1 (5 bases). The germline V and J ends were trimmed by 8 bases and 6 bases, with 8 bases remaining between them. CDR1 and CDR2 from the germline V gene are GTSNPN and SVGIG (reference sequence). The CDR3 consists of 11 residues. CDR3 amino acids: CAAQANSPLHF. The CDR3 nucleotides read TGTGCCGCACAGGCTAATTCACCCCTCCACTTT. Full variable domain (remainder filled in from reference TRBV30 and TRBJ1-6): SQTIHQWPATLVQPVGSPLSLECTVEGTSNPNLYWYRQAAGRGLQLLFYSVGIGQISSEVPQNLSASRPQDRQFILSSKKLLLSDSGFYLCAAQANSPLHFGNGTRLTVT.

The CDR3 loop reads CASSSTWDISYEQYF. The CDR3 DNA sequence: TGTGCCAGCAGTTCTACCTGGGACATCTCCTACGAGCAGTACTTC. The J gene is TRBJ2-7, the V gene TRBV6-2 or TRBV6-3, with a weak D call TRBD1 (6 bases). This CDR3 is built from 15 residues. Trimming took off 4 bases at V and 0 bases at J, with 13 bases between the two ends. CDR1 is MNHEY and CDR2 is SVGEGT in the germline V gene.

This clone was detected only a few times. The rearrangement joins TRBV7-2 to TRBJ2-3; D is possibly TRBD2 (6 bases). Trimming removed 0 bases at V and 2 bases at J, with 9 bases between. The CDR3 contains 15 residues. Germline lookup yields CDR1 SGHTA and CDR2 FQGNSA. CDR3 sequence: CASSLAGGSTDTQYF. CDR3 nucleotides: TGTGCCAGCAGCTTAGCGGGGGGATCCACAGATACGCAGTATTTT. The full variable domain, rest sourced from reference TRBV7-2 and TRBJ2-3, is GAGVSQSPSNKVTEKGKDVELRCDPISGHTALYWYRQSLGQGLEFLIYFQGNSAPDKSGLPSDRFSAERTGGSVSTLTIQRTQQEDSAVYLCASSLAGGSTDTQYFGPGTRLTVL.

The chain combines TRBV9 with TRBJ1-2; weak D call: TRBD1 (5 bases). The CDR3 extends over 14 amino acids. The germline V gene encodes CDR1 SGDLS and CDR2 YYNGEE. Trimming removed 0 bases at V and 1 base at J, with 7 bases between. In nucleotides, the CDR3 is TGTGCCAGCAGCGTAGACGGGGGTAACTATGGCTACACCTTC. Amino acid sequence: CASSVDGGNYGYTF.